The 4 T cell receptor beta chains in this list originate from one sample, sequenced in a study of cytomegalovirus exposure and HLA in healthy donors. 60 Vbeta and 13 Jbeta primers were used in PCR. Clones were sequenced by immunoSEQ multiplex PCR, and TCRdb holds only the in-frame ones, with some missing. The data show hundreds of thousands of clones, 60% to 80% seen once. The sample was PBMCs. These receptors came from a male donor in good health and CMV-seronegative.

The chain recombines TRBV27 with TRBJ1-3; TRBD1 matches 8 bases. J was trimmed by 4 bases and V by 2 bases; bases with no gene match: 4. CDR1 and CDR2 (germline): MNHEY, SMNVEV (reference sequence). The CDR3 contains 15 residues. The CDR3, as DNA: TGTGCCAGCAGTTTACAGGGGGCTAGGGGAAACACCATATATTTT. As protein: CASSLQGARGNTIYF.

Turning to this clone: The sample has other DNA sequences that encode this CDR3 too. The rearrangement links TRBV18 to TRBJ2-7, with D possibly TRBD1 on 5 matching bases. CDR1 and CDR2 from the germline V gene are KGHSH and LQKENI. This CDR3 contains 12 residues. V was cut by 3 bases and J by 2 bases, with 5 bases left in between. The CDR3 loop reads CASSPDTYEQYF. CDR3 nucleotide sequence: TGTGCCAGCTCACCGGACACCTACGAGCAGTACTTC. The variable domain in full, completed from reference TRBV18 and TRBJ2-7, reads NAGVMQNPRHLVRRRGQEARLRCSPMKGHSHVYWYRQLPEEGLKFMVYLQKENIIDESGMPKERFSAEFPKEGPSILRIQQVVRGDSAAYFCASSPDTYEQYFGPGTRLTVT.

The rearrangement uses TRBV28 and TRBJ2-5; perhaps TRBD1 as D (6 bases). Trimming pared 2 bases from V and 5 bases from J, leaving 9 bases between. This CDR3 has 13 amino acids. Looked up from germline, CDR1 is MDHEN and CDR2 is SYDVKM. CDR3 protein: CASSLGGPETQYF. DNA for the CDR3: TGTGCCAGCAGTTTAGGGGGCCCGGAGACCCAGTACTTC. Full variable domain (missing parts from reference TRBV28 and TRBJ2-5): DVKVTQSSRYLVKRTGEKVFLECVQDMDHENMFWYRQDPGLGLRLIYFSYDVKMKEKGDIPEGYSVSREKKERFSLILESASTNQTSMYLCASSLGGPETQYFGPGTRLLVL.

This sequence joins TRBV7-2 and TRBJ2-5; D is perhaps TRBD2 (6 bases). Trimming took 1 base from V and 5 from J, leaving 11 bases between them. The germline V gene encodes CDR1 SGHTA and CDR2 FQGNSA. The CDR3 loop spans 14 amino acids. CDR3 sequence (DNA): TGTGCCAGCAGCTTAGGGAGGGCGTGGGAGACCCAGTACTTC. Translated, it gives CASSLGRAWETQYF.